This T cell receptor (beta chain) was found in a study of T cells in narcolepsy. Details on this clone: The target antigen is unknown.

Study results and limitations: HCRT-specific and TRIB2-specific autoreactive clonotypes appeared among same-patient CSF and blood CD4+ clonotypes. Some memory CD4+ repertoires had no autoreactive clone sequences. Blood of same and different patients, but not healthy controls, reportedly held recurring autoreactive clonotypes.

Trimming took 8 bases from V and 4 from J, leaving 12 bases between them. The CDR3 is 12 amino acids. Germline V CDR1 and CDR2: SGHTA, FQGNSA. Profiled with immunoSEQ multiplex PCR; TCRdb holds only in-frame clones, not every one. Of under 35,000 clones listed, 82% are singletons. Source material: CD45RA- memory CD4+ T cells from PBMCs. The chain is built from TRBV7-2 and TRBJ2-7; D may be TRBD2 (6 bases). This receptor was taken from a human donor with narcolepsy. Here the CDR3 reads CASRRGGYEQYF. In DNA, the CDR3 is TGTGCCAGCCGGAGGGGCGGTTACGAGCAGTACTTC.